What follows are 5 T cell receptor beta chains derived from one specimen sequenced in a study of CD8 T cells in Susac syndrome. The RNA input was roughly 0.45 to 1 ug, and it was reverse transcribed with random hexamers. In TCRdb, the immunoSEQ multiplex PCR reads were re-called with MiXCR into one record per CDR3 protein. The sample lists roughly 150,000 distinct CDR3 sequences; more than 90% were seen once. Sequencing was performed on CD4+ T cells from PBMCs. Source of these receptors: a human donor with Susac syndrome.

The V gene is TRBV2, the J gene TRBJ2-1; 9 bases align to TRBD1. Germline assignment: CDR1 SNHLY and CDR2 FYNNEI. The CDR3 is 17 residues long. The V gene end was trimmed by 5 bases and the J gene end by 8 bases; junction bases not matched to a gene: 16. CDR3 region: CASSRTGVLNLVYEQFF. CDR3 nucleotides: TGTGCCAGCAGTAGGACAGGGGTCTTAAATCTAGTCTATGAGCAGTTCTTC. Full variable domain (outside the CDR3, taken from reference TRBV2 and TRBJ2-1): EPEVTQTPSHQVTQMGQEVILRCVPISNHLYFYWYRQILGQKVEFLVSFYNNEISEKSEIFDDQFSVERPDGSNFTLKIRSTKLEDSAMYFCASSRTGVLNLVYEQFFGPGTRLTVL.

This clonotype appeared a single time. The chain links TRBV4-1 to TRBJ1-1; 11 bases line up with TRBD1. The CDR3 loop spans 14 amino acids. Losses at the gene ends were 8 bases for V and 0 bases for J; bases not matched to a gene: 2. Per germline, CDR1 MGHRA and CDR2 YSYEKL. CDR3 in amino acids: CASRDRGMNTEAFF. Here the CDR3 DNA reads TGCGCCAGCCGGGACAGGGGGATGAACACTGAAGCTTTCTTT.

This rearrangement joins TRBV20-1 to TRBJ2-1; D is possibly TRBD2 (6 bases). Deletions cut 6 bases from V and 6 bases from J, with 12 bases between. The CDR3 runs 12 residues. CDR1 and CDR2 from the germline V gene are DFQATT and SNEGSKA (reference sequence). CDR3 region: CSAKAGGNEQFF. In DNA, the CDR3 is TGCAGTGCCAAGGCCGGGGGCAATGAGCAGTTCTTC.

The genes are TRBV6-5 and TRBJ2-7, with 11 bases fitting TRBD2. Germline V gene data show CDR1 as MNHEY and CDR2 as SVGAGI. V trimming: 6 bases; J trimming: 12 bases; junction bases outside the gene matches: 13. The CDR3 spans 14 residues. The CDR3 reads CASSIGTSGPGWYF. CDR3 coding DNA: TGTGCCAGCAGCATCGGGACTAGCGGCCCAGGCTGGTACTTC.

The chain couples TRBV5-5 to TRBJ2-7; no clear D. This CDR3 has 15 residues. V lost 2 bases and J lost 2, with 14 bases in between. The germline V gene encodes CDR1 SGHKS and CDR2 YYEKEE (reference sequence). In nucleotides, the CDR3 is TGTGCCAGCAGCTTCGAGTGGGCAGGAGCCTACGAGCAGTACTTC. Translated: CASSFEWAGAYEQYF.